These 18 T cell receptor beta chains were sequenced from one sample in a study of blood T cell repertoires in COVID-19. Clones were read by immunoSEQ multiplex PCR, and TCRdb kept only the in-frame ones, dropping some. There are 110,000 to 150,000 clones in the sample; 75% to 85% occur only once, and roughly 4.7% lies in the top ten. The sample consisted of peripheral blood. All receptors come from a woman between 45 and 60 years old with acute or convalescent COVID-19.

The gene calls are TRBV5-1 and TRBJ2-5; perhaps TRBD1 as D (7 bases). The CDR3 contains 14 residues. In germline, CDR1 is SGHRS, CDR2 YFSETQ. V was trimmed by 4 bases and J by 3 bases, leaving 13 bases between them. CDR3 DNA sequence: TGCGCCAGCAGCATTCAGGGGGGAAAAGAGACCCAGTACTTC. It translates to CASSIQGGKETQYF.

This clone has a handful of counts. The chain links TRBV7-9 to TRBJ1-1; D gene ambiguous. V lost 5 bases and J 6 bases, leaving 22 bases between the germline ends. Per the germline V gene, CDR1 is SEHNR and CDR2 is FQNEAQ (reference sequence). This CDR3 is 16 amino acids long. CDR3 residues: CASSQRSPVSWAEAFF. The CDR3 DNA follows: TGTGCCAGCAGCCAGAGGTCTCCCGTAAGTTGGGCTGAAGCTTTCTTT.

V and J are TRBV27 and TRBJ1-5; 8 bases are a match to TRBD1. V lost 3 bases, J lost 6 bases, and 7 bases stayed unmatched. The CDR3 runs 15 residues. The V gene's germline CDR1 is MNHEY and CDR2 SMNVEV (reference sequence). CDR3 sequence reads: CASSFQGAAGQPQHF. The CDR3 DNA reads TGTGCCAGCAGTTTTCAGGGGGCGGCGGGTCAGCCCCAGCATTTT.

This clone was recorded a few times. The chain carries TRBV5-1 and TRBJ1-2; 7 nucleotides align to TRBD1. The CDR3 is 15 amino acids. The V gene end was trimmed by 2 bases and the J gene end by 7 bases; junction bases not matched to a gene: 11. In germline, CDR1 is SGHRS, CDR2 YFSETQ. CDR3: CASSLEQGMELGYTF. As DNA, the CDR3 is TGCGCCAGCAGCTTAGAACAGGGGATGGAACTTGGCTACACCTTC.

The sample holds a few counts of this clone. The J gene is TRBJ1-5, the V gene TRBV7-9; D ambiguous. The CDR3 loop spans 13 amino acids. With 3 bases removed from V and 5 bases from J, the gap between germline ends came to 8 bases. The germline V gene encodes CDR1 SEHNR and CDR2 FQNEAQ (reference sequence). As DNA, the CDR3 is TGTGCCAGCAGCTTTGCCGACTATCAGCCCCAGCATTTT. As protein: CASSFADYQPQHF.

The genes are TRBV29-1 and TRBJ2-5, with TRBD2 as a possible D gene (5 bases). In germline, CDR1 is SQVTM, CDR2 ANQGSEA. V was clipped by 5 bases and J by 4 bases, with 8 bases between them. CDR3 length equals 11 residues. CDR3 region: CSVRGRETQYF. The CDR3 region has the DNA TGCAGCGTTCGGGGTCGAGAGACCCAGTACTTC.

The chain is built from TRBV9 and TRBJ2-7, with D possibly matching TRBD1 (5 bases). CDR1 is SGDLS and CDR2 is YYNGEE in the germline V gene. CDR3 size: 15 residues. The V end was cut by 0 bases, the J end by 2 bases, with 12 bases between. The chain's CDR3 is CASSVEGKSPYEQYF. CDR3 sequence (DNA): TGTGCCAGCAGCGTAGAGGGGAAGAGCCCCTACGAGCAGTACTTC.

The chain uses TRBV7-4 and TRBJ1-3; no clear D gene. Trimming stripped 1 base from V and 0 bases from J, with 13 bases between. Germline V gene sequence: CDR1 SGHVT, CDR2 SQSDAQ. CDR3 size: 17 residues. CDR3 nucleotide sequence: TGTGCCAGCAGCTTAGTGGTGCGAAGCGTCTCTGGAAACACCATATATTTT. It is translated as CASSLVVRSVSGNTIYF.

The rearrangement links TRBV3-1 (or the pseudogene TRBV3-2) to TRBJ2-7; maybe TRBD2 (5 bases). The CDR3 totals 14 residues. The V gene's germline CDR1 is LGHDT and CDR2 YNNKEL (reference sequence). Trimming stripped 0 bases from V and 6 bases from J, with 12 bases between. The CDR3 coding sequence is TGTGCCAGCAGCCAAGAAGAGGCTAGCCTCGAGCAGTACTTC. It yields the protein CASSQEEASLEQYF.

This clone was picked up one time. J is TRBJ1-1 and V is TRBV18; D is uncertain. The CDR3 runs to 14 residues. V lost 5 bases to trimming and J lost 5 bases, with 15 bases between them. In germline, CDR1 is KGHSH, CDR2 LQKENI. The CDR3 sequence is CASSSREGGTEAFF. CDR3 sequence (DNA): TGTGCCAGCTCATCCCGGGAGGGCGGTACTGAAGCTTTCTTT.

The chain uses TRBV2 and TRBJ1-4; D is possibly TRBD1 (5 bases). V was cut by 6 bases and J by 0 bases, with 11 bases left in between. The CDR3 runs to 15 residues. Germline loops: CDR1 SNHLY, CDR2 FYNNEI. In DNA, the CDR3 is TGTGCCAGCAGCGCAGACAGTGCAACTAATGAAAAACTGTTTTTT. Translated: CASSADSATNEKLFF. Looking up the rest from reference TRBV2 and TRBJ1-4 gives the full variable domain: EPEVTQTPSHQVTQMGQEVILRCVPISNHLYFYWYRQILGQKVEFLVSFYNNEISEKSEIFDDQFSVERPDGSNFTLKIRSTKLEDSAMYFCASSADSATNEKLFFGSGTQLSVL.

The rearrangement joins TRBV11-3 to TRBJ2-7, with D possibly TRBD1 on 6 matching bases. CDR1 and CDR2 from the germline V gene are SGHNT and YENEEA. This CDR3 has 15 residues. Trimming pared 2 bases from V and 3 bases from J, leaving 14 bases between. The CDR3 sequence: CASSLSAGADYEQYF. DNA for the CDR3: TGTGCCAGCAGCTTATCGGCAGGGGCGGACTACGAGCAGTACTTC.

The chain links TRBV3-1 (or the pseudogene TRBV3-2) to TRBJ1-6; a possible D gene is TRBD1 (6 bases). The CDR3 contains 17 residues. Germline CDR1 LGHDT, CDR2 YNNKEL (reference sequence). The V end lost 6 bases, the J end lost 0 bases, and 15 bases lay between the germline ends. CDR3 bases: TGTGCCAGCAGTGGGGACACTCACTCCTCCTATAATTCACCCCTCCACTTT. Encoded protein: CASSGDTHSSYNSPLHF.

DNA of the CDR3: TGTGCCACCAGTGGTAGCGGGGGGGTAGAGACCCAGTACTTC. It yields the protein CATSGSGGVETQYF. The chain couples TRBV24-1 to TRBJ2-5, with 11 bases lining up with TRBD2. The CDR3 covers 14 residues. CDR1 KGHDR and CDR2 SFDVKD come from the germline V gene. The ends lost 5 bases at V and 4 bases at J; junction bases unmatched: 2.

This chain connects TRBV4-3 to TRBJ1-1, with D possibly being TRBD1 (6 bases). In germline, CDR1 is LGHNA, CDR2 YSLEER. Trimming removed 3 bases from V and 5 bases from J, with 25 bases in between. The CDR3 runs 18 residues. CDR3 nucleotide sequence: TGCGCCAGCAGCCAGGACTCGACAGGTCGGTATGGGGGTACTGAAGCTTTCTTT. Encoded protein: CASSQDSTGRYGGTEAFF.

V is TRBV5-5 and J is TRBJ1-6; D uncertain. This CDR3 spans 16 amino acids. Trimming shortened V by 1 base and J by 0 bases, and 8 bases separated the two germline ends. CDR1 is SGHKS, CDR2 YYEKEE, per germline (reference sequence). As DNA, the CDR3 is TGTGCCAGCAGCTTGACCGGGAGCTCCTATAATTCACCCCTCCACTTT. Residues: CASSLTGSSYNSPLHF.

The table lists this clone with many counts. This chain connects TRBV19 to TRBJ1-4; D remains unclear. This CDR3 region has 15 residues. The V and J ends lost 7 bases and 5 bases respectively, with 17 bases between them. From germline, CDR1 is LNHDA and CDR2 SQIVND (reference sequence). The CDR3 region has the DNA TGTGCCAGTACCCTTCAGGCAGCGGGGAATGAAAAACTGTTTTTT. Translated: CASTLQAAGNEKLFF.

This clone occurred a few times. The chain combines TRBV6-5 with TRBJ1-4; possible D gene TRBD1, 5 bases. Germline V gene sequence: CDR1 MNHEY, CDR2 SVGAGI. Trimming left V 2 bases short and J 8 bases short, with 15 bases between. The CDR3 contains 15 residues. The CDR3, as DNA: TGTGCCAGCAGTTACCCCGGGACTTCGGAGGAAAAACTGTTTTTT. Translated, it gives CASSYPGTSEEKLFF.